This is a list of T cell receptor beta chains from one sample in a study of regulatory T cells in long-lasting Graves disease. TCRdb independently ran MiXCR on the multiplex PCR reads; one entry per CDR3 protein. In the table there are roughly 700,000 distinct CDR3 sequences, about 30% of which are singletons. The input for sequencing was peripheral blood mononuclear cells (PBMCs), taken when the disease was refractory, from a patient treated with antithyroid drugs. Receptor source: a female donor with Graves disease. Both conserved end residues are part of each CDR3. D genes are given only for firm matches. Clone size is given for some rows only: seen once, a few or many times, or a class if the clone is expanded.

j_call v_call clone_size d_call cdr3_aa cdr3_nt
TRBJ1-4 TRBV30 few . CAWSLKPLNEKLFF TGTGCCTGGAGCCTCAAGCCACTTAATGAAAAACTGTTTTTT
TRBJ1-3 TRBV25-1 . . CASNPTGPSGNTIYF TGTGCCAGCAACCCGACAGGTCCCTCTGGAAACACCATATATTTT
TRBJ1-2 TRBV20-1 many . CSARGPRDKNYGYTF TGCAGTGCTAGAGGCCCCCGGGACAAAAACTATGGCTACACCTTC
TRBJ2-7 TRBV28 . . CASSPSGTRHGQYF TGTGCCAGCAGTCCATCCGGGACACGGCACGGGCAGTACTTC
TRBJ1-2 TRBV6-5 . TRBD1 CASSYSFLQGTGFRGYTF TGTGCCAGCAGTTACTCTTTCTTGCAGGGGACAGGGTTTCGTGGCTACACCTTC
TRBJ1-3 TRBV7-2 . . CASSLYGLIGNTIYF TGTGCCAGCAGCTTATACGGACTGATTGGAAACACCATATATTTT
TRBJ2-2 TRBV19 few . CASSTKGSLNTGELFF TGTGCCAGTAGTACAAAGGGTAGTTTAAACACCGGGGAGCTGTTTTTT
TRBJ2-5 TRBV28 many . CASSFRSGQETQYF TGTGCCAGCAGTTTTCGTAGCGGACAAGAGACCCAGTACTTC
TRBJ1-6 TRBV6-1 . . CASSEMDSSYNSPLHF TGTGCCAGCAGTGAAATGGACAGCTCCTATAATTCACCCCTCCACTTT
TRBJ2-7 TRBV6-2/TRBV6-3 . . CASSYGRENEQYF TGTGCCAGCAGTTACGGCAGGGAGAACGAGCAGTACTTC